The entry below gives a single TCR beta chain sequence along with its context. The data stem from a study of technical replicates of blood from several donors. Germline CDR1 MGHRA, CDR2 YSYEKL. This CDR3 contains 16 residues. Trimming cost V 4 bases and J 5 bases; bases outside gene matches: 8. Method: immunoSEQ multiplex PCR; TCRdb's copy keeps in-frame clones and lacks some. Here the sample spans about 79,000 clones, roughly 94% being singletons. Specimen: T cells isolated from PBMCs. J is TRBJ2-2 and V is TRBV4-1, with 9 bases matching TRBD2. The source is a human donor in good health. The CDR3 DNA follows: TGCGCCAGCAGCCTCACTCGGAGCGGGAGGACCGGGGAGCTGTTTTTT. Translated: CASSLTRSGRTGELFF.